There are many counts of the clone carrying this T cell receptor beta chain. This record comes from a study of T cells after yellow fever vaccination. About the study: Fractions with few cells were prepared using SMART-Seq v4 Ultra Low Input.

TCRdb analysed the 5' RACE reads with MiXCR anew, one entry per CDR3 protein. The repertoire consists of about 130,000 distinct CDR3 sequences, with about 8.8% occurring once and the leading ten covering almost 40%. The TCR sequence derives from a man aged 18 to 35 who received the YFV17D yellow fever vaccine. This material consisted of CD8+ T cells sorted from PBMCs, taken on the day of the yellow fever booster vaccination.

The chain's CDR3 is CASSVGTSDKETQYF. The CDR3, as DNA: TGTGCCAGCAGCGTAGGGACTAGCGATAAAGAGACCCAGTACTTC. The chain combines TRBV9 with TRBJ2-5; TRBD2 aligns across 9 bases. V lost 0 bases to trimming and J lost 3 bases; unmatched junction nucleotides: 3. Germline V lookup: CDR1 SGDLS, CDR2 YYNGEE. The CDR3 length is 15 residues.